This entry lists 22 T cell receptor beta chains sequenced from one sample in a study of CD8 T cells in Susac syndrome. An amount of RNA that ranged from roughly 0.45 to 1 ug was reverse transcribed with random hexamers. TCRdb reprocessed the immunoSEQ multiplex PCR reads via MiXCR and lists one record per CDR3 protein. The sample consists of about 190,000 distinct CDR3 sequences, approximately 94% of them appearing once. The sequenced material came from CD4+ T cells from PBMCs. The receptors derive from a human donor in good health.

This rearrangement joins TRBV9 to TRBJ2-1; no firm D call. The CDR3 extends over 15 amino acids. The V gene lost 3 bases and the J gene lost 5 bases, with 15 bases spanning the gap. CDR1 and CDR2 from the germline V gene are SGDLS and YYNGEE. CDR3 in DNA: TGTGCCAGCAGCGCTCCGGGCCTGCCTAACAATGAGCAGTTCTTC. This sequence encodes CASSAPGLPNNEQFF.

This chain uses TRBV4-2 with TRBJ2-1; D perhaps matches TRBD1 (6 bases). CDR1 and CDR2 from the germline V gene are LGHNA and YNFKEQ. The V end was cut by 4 bases, the J end by 7 bases, with 14 bases between. The CDR3 consists of 14 residues. The CDR3 DNA follows: TGTGCCAGCAGCCCGCCAAGGGACATGAATGAGCAGTTCTTC. The encoded protein is CASSPPRDMNEQFF.

The rearrangement joins TRBV6-5 to TRBJ2-2; no definite D call. Germline CDR1 reads MNHEY; CDR2 reads SVGAGI. V gave up 3 bases and J gave up 4 bases, with 9 bases separating them. The CDR3 has 14 residues. CDR3 protein: CASSYGERTGELFF. CDR3 sequence (DNA): TGTGCCAGCAGTTATGGAGAGCGCACCGGGGAGCTGTTTTTT.

This clonotype was counted a single time. The chain carries TRBV12-3 or TRBV12-4 and TRBJ1-2, with 7 bases identical to TRBD1. The CDR3 has 14 amino acids. Trimming at V came to 5 bases and at J to 3 bases, leaving 6 bases not matched to a gene. CDR3 nucleotides: TGTGCCAGCAGTCACGACAGGGTTTACTATGGCTACACCTTC. Amino acid sequence: CASSHDRVYYGYTF.

This rearrangement joins TRBV6-5 to TRBJ1-1, with a weak D call TRBD1 (5 bases). This CDR3 region has 14 residues. V shed 7 bases and J shed 0 bases, with 12 bases lying between them. Germline CDR1 is MNHEY and CDR2 is SVGAGI. The CDR3 bases are TGTGCCAGCACCAGGGACGGAGTGAACACTGAAGCTTTCTTT. It yields the protein CASTRDGVNTEAFF.

This clonotype has only one observation. J is TRBJ1-5 and V is TRBV18, with D perhaps matching TRBD1 (6 bases). Looked up from germline, CDR1 is KGHSH and CDR2 is LQKENI. V was cut by 2 bases and J by 4 bases, with 18 bases left in between. This CDR3 has 17 residues. Written as DNA, the CDR3 is TGTGCCAGCTCACCAAGGCCCACAGGGAATGGGAATCAGCCCCAGCATTTT. It specifies CASSPRPTGNGNQPQHF.

The V call is TRBV12-3 or TRBV12-4, the J call TRBJ2-3; D could derive from TRBD1 or TRBD2 (6 bases each). The CDR3 contains 16 residues. Trimming left V 3 bases short and J 3 bases short, with 16 bases between. The CDR3 sequence is CASSFGGGGSTDTQYF. CDR3 sequence (DNA): TGTGCCAGCAGTTTTGGAGGGGGTGGATCTACAGATACGCAGTATTTT.

This sequence joins TRBV20-1 and TRBJ1-3; no reliable D call. This CDR3 is built from 16 residues. Trimming pared 1 base from V and 0 bases from J, leaving 13 bases between. The germline gives CDR1 DFQATT, CDR2 SNEGSKA (reference sequence). The chain's CDR3 is CSARASGVSSGNTIYF. The DNA for the CDR3 is TGCAGTGCTAGAGCTTCGGGAGTCTCCTCTGGAAACACCATATATTTT.

In this sample, this clonotype turned up once. The chain joins TRBV7-2 to TRBJ2-3; D is undetermined. The V end lost 2 bases, the J end lost 5 bases, and 14 bases lay between the germline ends. CDR1 and CDR2 (germline): SGHTA, FQGNSA. This CDR3 has 15 residues. CDR3 DNA: TGTGCCAGCAGCTTACTAAAGGGATTTCGAGATACGCAGTATTTT. As protein: CASSLLKGFRDTQYF.

The DNA for the CDR3 is TGCGCCAGCAGCTTGGCATTGTGGGGGACAGGGGGCCACGAGCAGTACTTC. Translating it yields CASSLALWGTGGHEQYF. The chain employs TRBV5-1 and TRBJ2-7, with 12 bases matching TRBD1. The CDR3 consists of 17 residues. V gave up 0 bases and J gave up 5 bases; unmatched junction bases: 9. Germline V gene sequence: CDR1 SGHRS, CDR2 YFSETQ.

The CDR3 region is CASRGLSTNSPLHF. CDR3 sequence (DNA): TGTGCCAGCAGGGGTCTATCCACAAATTCACCCCTCCACTTT. V and J are TRBV6-5 and TRBJ1-6; D ambiguous. V was trimmed by 6 bases and J by 7 bases, leaving 13 bases between them. This CDR3 spans 14 amino acids. Germline CDR1 is MNHEY and CDR2 is SVGAGI.

This chain joins TRBV12-3 or TRBV12-4 and TRBJ2-1, with TRBD2 identical over 9 bases. Trimming at V came to 4 bases and at J to 3 bases, leaving 1 base not matched to a gene. There are 14 residues in the CDR3. CDR3 region: CASSYSGGYNEQFF. In DNA form, the CDR3 reads TGTGCCAGCAGTTATAGCGGGGGCTACAATGAGCAGTTCTTC.

V usage is TRBV7-8 and J usage is TRBJ1-3; 7 nucleotides align to TRBD1. Germline trimming cut 5 bases from V and 3 bases from J; bases unmatched to any gene: 10. The length of the CDR3 is 16 residues. Germline CDR1 reads SGHVS; CDR2 reads FQNEAQ. In nucleotides, the CDR3 is TGTGCCAGCAGCACCCGGGACAGCCAATTTGGAAACACCATATATTTT. Encoded protein: CASSTRDSQFGNTIYF.

The genes are TRBV6-5 and TRBJ1-1; a possible D gene is TRBD1 (6 bases). CDR1 and CDR2 (germline): MNHEY, SVGAGI. CDR3 length: 15 residues. Deletions cut 3 bases from V and 8 bases from J, with 19 bases between. CDR3 residues: CASSYTPLGQNEAFF. In DNA, the CDR3 is TGTGCCAGCAGTTATACCCCCTTGGGACAAAACGAAGCTTTCTTT.

There are a few counts of this clonotype. The chain has TRBV19 and TRBJ1-5, with D unclear. Looked up from germline, CDR1 is LNHDA and CDR2 is SQIVND (reference sequence). The CDR3 extends over 15 amino acids. Trimming removed 4 bases at V and 0 bases at J, with 10 bases between. CDR3: CASSKELFSNQPQHF. CDR3 bases: TGTGCCAGTAGTAAGGAGCTGTTTAGCAATCAGCCCCAGCATTTT.

This chain connects TRBV29-1 to TRBJ1-2; 7 bases match TRBD1. There are 14 residues in the CDR3. Per the germline V gene, CDR1 is SQVTM and CDR2 is ANQGSEA. Trimming cost V 0 bases and J 5 bases; bases outside gene matches: 6. The CDR3 region has the DNA TGCAGCGTTGAAGATCGGCAGGGGGTGTATGGCTACACCTTC. Encoded protein: CSVEDRQGVYGYTF.

The chain employs TRBV7-9 and TRBJ1-5, with a tentative D call TRBD1 (5 bases). V lost 0 bases and J lost 7, with 16 bases in between. The CDR3 covers 16 residues. Germline-derived CDR1 and CDR2 are SEHNR and FQNEAQ (reference sequence). As DNA, the CDR3 is TGTGCCAGCAGCTTAGCCCTCCCACGGGGGGGACAGCCCCAGCATTTT. As protein: CASSLALPRGGQPQHF.

The chain is built from TRBV20-1 and TRBJ2-1, with 9 bases lining up with TRBD2. Germline V gene data show CDR1 as DFQATT and CDR2 as SNEGSKA (reference sequence). This CDR3 has 14 residues. After removal of 6 bases from V and 1 base from J, the junction contained 4 bases not matched to a gene. CDR3 DNA: TGCAGTGCAGAGGGACTAGCTTCCTACAATGAGCAGTTCTTC. Protein product: CSAEGLASYNEQFF.

The rearrangement links TRBV28 to TRBJ1-6; D unresolved. V lost 8 bases and J 8 bases, leaving 13 bases between the germline ends. CDR1 and CDR2 (germline): MDHEN, SYDVKM. The CDR3 is 13 residues long. CDR3 region: CASSRVIYSPLHF. The CDR3 nucleotides read TGTGCCAGCTCGAGGGTGATTTATTCACCCCTCCACTTT.

This chain joins TRBV6-4 and TRBJ2-3; 8 bases line up with TRBD1. CDR3 length: 13 amino acids. Germline CDR1 reads MRHNA; CDR2 reads SNTAGT. The trim removed 4 bases at V and 10 bases at J, leaving 7 bases unmatched. The CDR3 sequence is CASSAEEQGAQYF. For the CDR3, the DNA is TGTGCCAGCAGTGCAGAGGAACAGGGGGCGCAGTATTTT.

The rearrangement uses TRBV12-3 or TRBV12-4 and TRBJ2-6, with a possible D match to TRBD1 (5 bases). V shed 6 bases and J shed 0 bases, with 12 bases lying between them. The CDR3 is 16 amino acids. For the CDR3, the DNA is TGTGCCAGCAGCTACGACAGCTCCTCTGGGGCCAACGTCCTGACTTTC. This codes for CASSYDSSSGANVLTF.

The CDR3 here is CASSTFGRGDYNSPLHF. In nucleotides, the CDR3 is TGTGCCAGCAGCACCTTTGGGAGAGGGGACTATAATTCACCCCTCCACTTT. The chain recombines TRBV7-6 with TRBJ1-6, with D possibly being TRBD1 (5 bases). Trimming removed 5 bases from V and 3 bases from J, with 17 bases in between. This CDR3 has 17 residues. Germline V gives CDR1 SGHVS, CDR2 FNYEAQ.